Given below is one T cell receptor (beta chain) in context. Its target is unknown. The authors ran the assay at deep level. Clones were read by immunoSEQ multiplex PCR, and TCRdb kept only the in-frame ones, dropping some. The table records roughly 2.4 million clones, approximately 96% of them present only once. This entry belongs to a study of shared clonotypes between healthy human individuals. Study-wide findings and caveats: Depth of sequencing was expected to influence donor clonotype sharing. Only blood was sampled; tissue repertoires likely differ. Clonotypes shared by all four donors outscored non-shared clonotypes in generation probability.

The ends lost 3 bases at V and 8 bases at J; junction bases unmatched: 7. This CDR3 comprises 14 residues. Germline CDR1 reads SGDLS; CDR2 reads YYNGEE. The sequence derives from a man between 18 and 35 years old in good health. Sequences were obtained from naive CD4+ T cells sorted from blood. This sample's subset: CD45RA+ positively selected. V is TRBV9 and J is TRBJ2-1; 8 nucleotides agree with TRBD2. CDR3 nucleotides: TGTGCCAGCAGCGGGACTAGCCCCACATATGAGCAGTTCTTC. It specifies CASSGTSPTYEQFF.